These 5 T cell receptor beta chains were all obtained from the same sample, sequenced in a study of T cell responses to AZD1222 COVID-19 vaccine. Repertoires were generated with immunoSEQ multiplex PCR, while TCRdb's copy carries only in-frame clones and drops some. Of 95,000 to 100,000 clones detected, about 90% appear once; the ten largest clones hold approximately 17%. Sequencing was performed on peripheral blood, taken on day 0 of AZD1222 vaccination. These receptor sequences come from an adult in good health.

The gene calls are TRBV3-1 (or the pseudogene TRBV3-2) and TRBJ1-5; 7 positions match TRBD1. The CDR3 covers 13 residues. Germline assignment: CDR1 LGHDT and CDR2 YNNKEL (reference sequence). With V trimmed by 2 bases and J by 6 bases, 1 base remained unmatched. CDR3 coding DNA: TGTGCCAGCAGCCAAACAGGGGTTCAGCCCCAGCATTTT. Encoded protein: CASSQTGVQPQHF.

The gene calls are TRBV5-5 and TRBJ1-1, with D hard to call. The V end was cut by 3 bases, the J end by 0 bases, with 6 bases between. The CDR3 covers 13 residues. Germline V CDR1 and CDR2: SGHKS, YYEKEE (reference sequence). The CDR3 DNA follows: TGTGCCAGCAGCTATACGGTGAACACTGAAGCTTTCTTT. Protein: CASSYTVNTEAFF.

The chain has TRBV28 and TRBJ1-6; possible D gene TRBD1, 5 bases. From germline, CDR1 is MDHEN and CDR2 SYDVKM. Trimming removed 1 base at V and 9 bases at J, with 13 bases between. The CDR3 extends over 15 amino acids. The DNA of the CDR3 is TGTGCCAGCAGTTTATACCAGGGTCTACGTTCACCCCTCCACTTT. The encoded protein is CASSLYQGLRSPLHF.

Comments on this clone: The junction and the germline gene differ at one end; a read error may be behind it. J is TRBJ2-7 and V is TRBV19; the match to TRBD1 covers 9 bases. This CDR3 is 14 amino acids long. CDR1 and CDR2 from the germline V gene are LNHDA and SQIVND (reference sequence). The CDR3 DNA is TGTGCGAGTAACAAAGGGACAGGGCCCTACGAGCAGTACTTC. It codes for CASNKGTGPYEQYF.

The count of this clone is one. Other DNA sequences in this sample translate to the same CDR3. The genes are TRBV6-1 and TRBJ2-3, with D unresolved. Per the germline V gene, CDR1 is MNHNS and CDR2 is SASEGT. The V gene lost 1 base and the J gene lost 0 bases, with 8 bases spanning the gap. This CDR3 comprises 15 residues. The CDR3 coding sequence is TGTGCCAGCAGTGAAGTCTCTGGAAGCACAGATACGCAGTATTTT. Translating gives CASSEVSGSTDTQYF.